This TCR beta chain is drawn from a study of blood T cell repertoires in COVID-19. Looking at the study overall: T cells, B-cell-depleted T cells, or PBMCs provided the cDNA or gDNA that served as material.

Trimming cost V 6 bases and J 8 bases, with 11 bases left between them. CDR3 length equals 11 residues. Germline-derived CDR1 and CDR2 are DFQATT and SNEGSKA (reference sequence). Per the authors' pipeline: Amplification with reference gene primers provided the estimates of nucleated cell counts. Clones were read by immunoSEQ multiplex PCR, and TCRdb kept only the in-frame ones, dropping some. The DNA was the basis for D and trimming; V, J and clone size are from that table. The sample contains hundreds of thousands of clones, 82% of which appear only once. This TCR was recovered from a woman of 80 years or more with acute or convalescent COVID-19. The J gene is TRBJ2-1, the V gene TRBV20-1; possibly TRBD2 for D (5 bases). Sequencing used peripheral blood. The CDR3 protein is CSAERLHEQFF. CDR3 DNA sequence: TGCAGTGCCGAGCGGCTCCATGAGCAGTTCTTC.